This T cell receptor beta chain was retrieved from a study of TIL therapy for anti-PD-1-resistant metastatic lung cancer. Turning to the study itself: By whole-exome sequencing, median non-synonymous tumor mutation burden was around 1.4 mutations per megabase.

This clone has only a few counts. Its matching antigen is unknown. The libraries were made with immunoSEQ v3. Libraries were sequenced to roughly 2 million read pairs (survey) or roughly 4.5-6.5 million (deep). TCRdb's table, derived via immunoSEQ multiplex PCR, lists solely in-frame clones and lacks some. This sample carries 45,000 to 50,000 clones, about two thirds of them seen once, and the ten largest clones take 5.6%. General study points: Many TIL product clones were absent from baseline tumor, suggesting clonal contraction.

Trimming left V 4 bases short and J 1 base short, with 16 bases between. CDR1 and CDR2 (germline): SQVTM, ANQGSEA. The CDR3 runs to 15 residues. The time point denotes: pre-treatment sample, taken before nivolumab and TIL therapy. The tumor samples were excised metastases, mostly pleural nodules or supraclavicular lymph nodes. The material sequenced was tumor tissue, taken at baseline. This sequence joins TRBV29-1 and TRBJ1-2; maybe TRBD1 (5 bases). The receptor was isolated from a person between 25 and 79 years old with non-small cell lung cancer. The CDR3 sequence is CSVGTATASNYGYTF. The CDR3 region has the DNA TGCAGCGTTGGGACCGCGACAGCCAGTAACTATGGCTACACCTTC.